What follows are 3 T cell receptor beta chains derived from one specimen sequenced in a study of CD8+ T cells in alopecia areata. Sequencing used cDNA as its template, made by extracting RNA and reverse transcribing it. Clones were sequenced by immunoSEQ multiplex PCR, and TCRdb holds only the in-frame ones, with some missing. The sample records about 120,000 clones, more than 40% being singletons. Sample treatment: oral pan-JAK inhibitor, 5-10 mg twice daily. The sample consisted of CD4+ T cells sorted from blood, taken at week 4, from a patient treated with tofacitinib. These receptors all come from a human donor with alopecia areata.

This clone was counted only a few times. CDR3 sequence (DNA): TGTGCCAGCAGTCCAATACTAACAGGGGCCGCGACCGGGGAGCTGTTTTTT. This gives the protein CASSPILTGAATGELFF. The rearrangement joins TRBV27 to TRBJ2-2; 7 positions match TRBD1. CDR1 is MNHEY, CDR2 SMNVEV, per germline (reference sequence). The J segment lost 5 bases and the V segment lost 5 bases, leaving 14 bases of the junction unmatched. The CDR3 loop spans 17 amino acids.

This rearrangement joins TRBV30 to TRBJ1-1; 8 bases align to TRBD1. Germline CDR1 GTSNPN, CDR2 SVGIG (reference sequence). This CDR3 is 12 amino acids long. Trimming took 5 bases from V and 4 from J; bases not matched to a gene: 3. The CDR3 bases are TGTGCCTGGCACAGGGGGGTCACTGAAGCTTTCTTT. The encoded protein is CAWHRGVTEAFF. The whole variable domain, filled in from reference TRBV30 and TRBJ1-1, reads SQTIHQWPATLVQPVGSPLSLECTVEGTSNPNLYWYRQAAGRGLQLLFYSVGIGQISSEVPQNLSASRPQDRQFILSSKKLLLSDSGFYLCAWHRGVTEAFFGQGTRLTVV.

The CDR3, as DNA: TGTGCCAGCAGCTTAGGGGCAGTCCCCCAAGAGACCCAGTACTTC. It codes for CASSLGAVPQETQYF. The rearrangement joins TRBV7-6 to TRBJ2-5; D not resolved. Per germline, CDR1 SGHVS and CDR2 FNYEAQ. V was clipped by 1 base and J by 1 base, with 10 bases between them. There are 15 residues in the CDR3.